One sample yielded the 16 T cell receptor beta chains listed below, sequenced in a study of T cells in Graves' hyperthyroidism and ophthalmopathy. TCR beta CDR3 regions were amplified from RNA. An initial round of RT-PCR targeting the TCR CDR3 relied on the HTBI primer set. TCRdb independently ran MiXCR on the multiplex PCR reads; one entry per CDR3 protein. This table holds over 700,000 distinct CDR3 sequences, around a third found once. Sequencing was done on a sample of blood. The origin of the receptors is a woman aged 40 to 49 with Graves' hyperthyroidism.

In its sample, this clonotype was seen many times. This chain's CDR3 is CASSVAGTGGYEQYF. CDR3 DNA: TGTGCCAGCAGCGTAGCGGGGACGGGCGGGTACGAGCAGTACTTC. V and J are TRBV9 and TRBJ2-7; either TRBD1 or TRBD2 may fit D (5 bases each). V was pared by 0 bases and J by 4 bases, with 14 bases between. The CDR3 runs 15 residues. Per germline, CDR1 SGDLS and CDR2 YYNGEE.

V usage is TRBV10-3 and J usage is TRBJ1-5; D call uncertain. V was pared by 11 bases and J by 0 bases, with 17 bases between. This CDR3 comprises 15 residues. Per the germline V gene, CDR1 is ENHRY and CDR2 is SYGVKD. In nucleotides, the CDR3 is TGTGCCTGGAGTGTACTACAGAGTAGCAATCAGCCCCAGCATTTT. This gives the protein CAWSVLQSSNQPQHF.

This clonotype was picked up many times. V usage is TRBV29-1 and J usage is TRBJ1-4; D ambiguous. Germline-derived CDR1 and CDR2 are SQVTM and ANQGSEA. This CDR3 comprises 13 residues. Trimming removed 4 bases at V and 8 bases at J, with 14 bases between. The CDR3 DNA is TGCAGCGTTGCCCCCTCAGGCGAGGAAAAACTGTTTTTT. This gives the protein CSVAPSGEEKLFF.

About this clonotype itself: Germline is not matched at one junction end, which may reflect a read error. The chain carries TRBV10-3 and TRBJ2-5; 9 nucleotides agree with TRBD1. Germline values: CDR1 ENHRY, CDR2 SYGVKD. The CDR3 extends over 16 amino acids. The CDR3 nucleotides read TGTGCCAGCAGTTACTCCGGGACAGGGACGGGAGAGACCCAGTACTTC. The encoded protein is CASSYSGTGTGETQYF.

This clonotype was seen at least ten times. The rearrangement uses TRBV10-3 and TRBJ2-7; maybe TRBD2 (6 bases). Germline lookup yields CDR1 ENHRY and CDR2 SYGVKD. The CDR3 is 12 residues long. V dropped 8 bases and J dropped 7 bases, with 15 bases sitting between them. The CDR3 protein is CAIFAGSGEQYF. DNA of the CDR3: TGTGCCATCTTCGCGGGATCGGGAGAGCAGTACTTC.

This clonotype has ten or more counts. The DNA of the CDR3 is TGCAGTGCGCTGACAGACTCGAACACTGAAGCTTTCTTT. Translation gives CSALTDSNTEAFF. This chain connects TRBV20-1 to TRBJ1-1; D is perhaps TRBD1 (5 bases). The CDR3 totals 13 residues. V was shortened by 6 bases and J by 1 base, with 12 bases between the two germline ends. Germline lookup yields CDR1 DFQATT and CDR2 SNEGSKA (reference sequence).

About this clonotype: A much larger clone differs by one base, so this may be a read error. This chain uses TRBV20-1 with TRBJ2-6; maybe TRBD2 (5 bases). This CDR3 contains 13 residues. The germline V gene has CDR1 DFQATT and CDR2 SNEGSKA (reference sequence). The V and J ends lost 5 bases and 8 bases respectively, with 13 bases between them. CDR3 protein: CSAPRSGTNVLTF. Here the CDR3 DNA reads TGCAGTGCTCCTCGATCCGGGACCAACGTCCTGACTTTC.

The chain employs TRBV7-2 and TRBJ2-7, with a weak D call TRBD2 (5 bases). V dropped 6 bases and J dropped 5 bases, with 20 bases sitting between them. The CDR3 extends over 15 amino acids. Per germline, CDR1 SGHTA and CDR2 FQGNSA. In DNA, the CDR3 is TGTGCCAGCAGTTTCCAAGGGAGTAAACTGGACGAGCAGTACTTC. This encodes CASSFQGSKLDEQYF.

A few counts support this clonotype. The chain links TRBV19 to TRBJ1-2, with D possibly matching TRBD1 (5 bases). V was cut by 7 bases and J by 4 bases, with 16 bases left in between. CDR3 length equals 14 residues. The germline CDR1 and CDR2 sequences are LNHDA and SQIVND (reference sequence). CDR3 DNA: TGTGCCAGTATGGGCAGGGCACCTTCCTATGGCTACACCTTC. Its protein product is CASMGRAPSYGYTF.

This clonotype came up a few times. This chain uses TRBV5-1 with TRBJ1-5; TRBD1 agrees at 7 bases. CDR1 SGHRS and CDR2 YFSETQ come from the germline V gene. CDR3 length equals 15 residues. J was trimmed by 3 bases and V by 0 bases; bases with no gene match: 3. The CDR3 bases are TGCGCCAGCAGCTTGGCAGGGGGAGACAATCAGCCCCAGCATTTT. The encoded protein is CASSLAGGDNQPQHF.

This clonotype was picked up one time. The CDR3 region is CSARDSGLNQPQHF. The CDR3 region has the DNA TGCAGTGCTAGAGATTCAGGCCTGAATCAGCCCCAGCATTTT. This chain connects TRBV20-1 to TRBJ1-5; D remains unclear. The CDR3 runs 14 residues. Trimming pared 0 bases from V and 4 bases from J, leaving 10 bases between. Per the germline V gene, CDR1 is DFQATT and CDR2 is SNEGSKA (reference sequence).

The chain is built from TRBV19 and TRBJ1-1; unclear D gene. This CDR3 comprises 12 residues. V lost 8 bases to trimming and J lost 0 bases, with 7 bases between them. Germline CDR1 LNHDA, CDR2 SQIVND (reference sequence). CDR3 sequence reads: CASVWLNTEAFF. The DNA for the CDR3 is TGTGCCAGTGTCTGGTTGAACACTGAAGCTTTCTTT.

This chain joins TRBV7-3 and TRBJ2-6, with D tentatively TRBD1 or TRBD2 (6 bases each). Trimming stripped 1 base from V and 2 bases from J, with 15 bases between. The CDR3 loop spans 18 amino acids. CDR1 SGHTA and CDR2 FQGTGA come from the germline V gene. CDR3 in amino acids: CASSLRGGTTTGANVLTF. The CDR3 DNA sequence: TGTGCCAGCAGCTTAAGAGGGGGGACAACCACTGGGGCCAACGTCCTGACTTTC. Full variable domain (missing parts from reference TRBV7-3 and TRBJ2-6): GAGVSQTPSNKVTEKGKYVELRCDPISGHTALYWYRQSLGQGPEFLIYFQGTGAADDSGLPNDRFFAVRPEGSVSTLKIQRTERGDSAVYLCASSLRGGTTTGANVLTFGAGSRLTVL.

V gene TRBV28 combines with J gene TRBJ1-2; D not resolved. This CDR3 is built from 14 residues. V was trimmed by 6 bases and J by 2 bases, leaving 13 bases between them. The germline CDR1 and CDR2 sequences are MDHEN and SYDVKM. CDR3: CASSSEDGNYGYTF. For the CDR3, the DNA is TGTGCCAGCAGCTCTGAAGACGGGAACTATGGCTACACCTTC.

This clonotype came up many times. The chain couples TRBV15 to TRBJ2-5; a weak D match, TRBD2 (6 bases). V lost 3 bases and J 3 bases, leaving 17 bases between the germline ends. From germline, CDR1 is LNHNV and CDR2 YYDKDF (reference sequence). CDR3 length: 16 residues. The CDR3, as DNA: TGTGCCACCAGCAGGGTATCGGGACTCCGGGAAGAGACCCAGTACTTC. Its translation is CATSRVSGLREETQYF.

This clonotype was observed many times. In DNA form, the CDR3 reads TGTGCCAGCAGCTTGGTGGGGACAGGGGGCGAAAAACTGTTTTTT. This gives the protein CASSLVGTGGEKLFF. The rearrangement joins TRBV5-6 to TRBJ1-4; TRBD1 matches at 12 bases. The V gene's germline CDR1 is SGHDT and CDR2 YYEEEE. J was trimmed by 8 bases and V by 0 bases; bases with no gene match: 2. The CDR3 extends over 15 amino acids. The full variable domain, in which reference TRBV5-6 and TRBJ1-4 provide the parts outside the CDR3, is DAGVTQSPTHLIKTRGQQVTLRCSPKSGHDTVSWYQQALGQGPQFIFQYYEEEERQRGNFPDRFSGHQFPNYSSELNVNALLLGDSALYLCASSLVGTGGEKLFFGSGTQLSVL.